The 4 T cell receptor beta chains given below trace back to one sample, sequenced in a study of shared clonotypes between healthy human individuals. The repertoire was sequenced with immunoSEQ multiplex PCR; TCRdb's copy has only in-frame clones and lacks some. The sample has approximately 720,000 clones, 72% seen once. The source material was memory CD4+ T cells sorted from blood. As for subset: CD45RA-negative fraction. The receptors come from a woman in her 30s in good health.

The CDR3: CASSLGWVGEQYF. The DNA of the CDR3 is TGTGCCAGCAGCTTAGGCTGGGTGGGCGAGCAGTACTTC. The V and J genes are TRBV7-2 and TRBJ2-7; D remains unclear. V was clipped by 1 base and J by 6 bases, with 10 bases between them. Germline V gene lookup returns CDR1 SGHTA and CDR2 FQGNSA. This CDR3 has 13 amino acids.

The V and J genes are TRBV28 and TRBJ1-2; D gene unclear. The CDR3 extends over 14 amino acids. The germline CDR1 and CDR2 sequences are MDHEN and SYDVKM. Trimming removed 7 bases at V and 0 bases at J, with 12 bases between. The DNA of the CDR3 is TGTGCCAGCACCCCCGCGGGGACTAACTATGGCTACACCTTC. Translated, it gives CASTPAGTNYGYTF.

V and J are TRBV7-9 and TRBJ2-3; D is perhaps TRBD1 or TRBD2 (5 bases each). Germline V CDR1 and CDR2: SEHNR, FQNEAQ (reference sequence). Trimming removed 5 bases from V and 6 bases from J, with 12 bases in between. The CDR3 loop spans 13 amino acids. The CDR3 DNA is TGTGCCAGCAGCCGGGACGTCGAGGATACGCAGTATTTT. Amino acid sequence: CASSRDVEDTQYF.

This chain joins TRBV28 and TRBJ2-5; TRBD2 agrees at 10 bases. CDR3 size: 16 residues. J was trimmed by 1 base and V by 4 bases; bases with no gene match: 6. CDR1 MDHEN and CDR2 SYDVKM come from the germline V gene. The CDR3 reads CASSYLAGATQETQYF. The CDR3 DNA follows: TGTGCCAGCAGTTATCTAGCGGGAGCTACCCAAGAGACCCAGTACTTC. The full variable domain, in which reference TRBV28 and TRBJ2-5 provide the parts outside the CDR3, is DVKVTQSSRYLVKRTGEKVFLECVQDMDHENMFWYRQDPGLGLRLIYFSYDVKMKEKGDIPEGYSVSREKKERFSLILESASTNQTSMYLCASSYLAGATQETQYFGPGTRLLVL.